This T cell receptor (beta chain) is drawn from a study of lymphopenia after photon versus proton radiotherapy. The study, taken as a whole, reports: Under photons, naive T cells and diversity fell while effector/memory populations rose.

With regard to this clone: Antigen unknown.

Generated by immunoSEQ multiplex PCR, the TCRdb table keeps only in-frame clones and is missing some. Among more than 50,000 clones listed, about 83% were seen once. Per the germline V gene, CDR1 is KGHSH and CDR2 is LQKENI. This CDR3 has 13 amino acids. V gave up 3 bases and J gave up 5 bases; unmatched junction bases: 3. The sample was peripheral blood, taken from a patient treated with photon-based radiotherapy. The sequence was obtained from a man aged 50 or older with gastric cancer. The chain couples TRBV18 to TRBJ2-5, with TRBD1 matching over 7 bases. The CDR3 here is CASSPTGLETQYF. CDR3 bases: TGTGCCAGCTCACCGACAGGGCTGGAGACCCAGTACTTC.